The next 6 T cell receptor beta chains were all read from a single sample in a study of blood T cell repertoires in COVID-19. The table came from immunoSEQ multiplex PCR; TCRdb's copy has only in-frame clones and leaves some out. The table records 200,000 to 250,000 clones, roughly 80% of them present only once. Sequenced: peripheral blood. Every receptor here comes from a woman at least 80 years old with active or convalescent COVID-19.

In its sample, this clone was seen once. The chain carries TRBV15 and TRBJ2-1, with D tentatively TRBD2 (6 bases). Germline lookup yields CDR1 LNHNV and CDR2 YYDKDF (reference sequence). This CDR3 region has 16 residues. V was pared by 0 bases and J by 2 bases, with 11 bases between. The CDR3 DNA sequence: TGTGCCACCAGCAGAGATATCGGGAGCACCTACAATGAGCAGTTCTTC. It codes for CATSRDIGSTYNEQFF.

This chain links TRBV2 with TRBJ2-5; possibly TRBD1 for D (6 bases). Trimming stripped 4 bases from V and 4 bases from J, with 13 bases between. Germline CDR1 SNHLY, CDR2 FYNNEI. The CDR3 runs 14 residues. Here the CDR3 reads CASSGPGEIETQYF. The CDR3 region has the DNA TGTGCCAGCAGTGGCCCAGGGGAAATAGAGACCCAGTACTTC.

The chain couples TRBV2 to TRBJ1-5; 7 bases fit TRBD1. Trimming took 2 bases from V and 7 from J; bases not matched to a gene: 8. CDR3 length equals 15 residues. Germline V gene data show CDR1 as SNHLY and CDR2 as FYNNEI. The DNA of the CDR3 is TGTGCCAGCAGTGAAAGATCAGGGGGTGGGCAGCCCCAGCATTTT. Translated: CASSERSGGGQPQHF.

V gene TRBV7-9 combines with J gene TRBJ2-7; 9 bases align to TRBD1. The CDR3 is 16 amino acids. With V trimmed by 5 bases and J by 1 base, 9 bases remained unmatched. Germline loops: CDR1 SEHNR, CDR2 FQNEAQ (reference sequence). In DNA, the CDR3 is TGTGCCAGCAGCCGAAATACAGGGGGCCTATCCTACGAGCAGTACTTC. This gives the protein CASSRNTGGLSYEQYF.

The chain recombines TRBV15 with TRBJ1-5; D not resolved. Trimming left V 4 bases short and J 1 base short, with 8 bases between. The CDR3 contains 14 residues. Germline lookup yields CDR1 LNHNV and CDR2 YYDKDF (reference sequence). The CDR3 here is CATSIGVSNQPQHF. The CDR3 DNA sequence: TGTGCCACCAGCATCGGGGTGAGCAATCAGCCCCAGCATTTT. Complete variable domain (other parts from reference TRBV15 and TRBJ1-5): DAMVIQNPRYQVTQFGKPVTLSCSQTLNHNVMYWYQQKSSQAPKLLFHYYDKDFNNEADTPDNFQSRRPNTSFCFLDIRSPGLGDTAMYLCATSIGVSNQPQHFGDGTRLSIL.

The CDR3 region is CASSWEVGLNTEAFF. DNA for the CDR3: TGCGCCAGCAGCTGGGAGGTGGGCTTGAACACTGAAGCTTTCTTT. The genes are TRBV5-1 and TRBJ1-1; no clear D. V was cut by 3 bases and J by 0 bases, with 12 bases left in between. The length of the CDR3 is 15 residues. The germline CDR1 and CDR2 sequences are SGHRS and YFSETQ.